Below, 30 T cell receptor beta chains from the same sample are listed, as sequenced in a study of Graves' ophthalmopathy and Graves' hyperthyroidism. Amplified TCR beta CDR3 regions were obtained using RNA transcripts as template. Second-round multiplex PCR followed a first-round RT-PCR using HTBI primers. Using its own MiXCR run on the multiplex PCR reads, TCRdb lists one record per CDR3 protein. The sample lists 620,000 or so distinct CDR3 sequences, about a fifth occurring once. Sequenced input: peripheral blood. The receptors derive from a woman in her late teens or twenties with stable Graves' hyperthyroidism. Some clones in this sample may be carry-over from other donors' samples.

This clonotype was observed once. V is TRBV28 and J is TRBJ1-5; D is perhaps TRBD1 (6 bases). The CDR3 has 15 amino acids. The V end lost 3 bases, the J end lost 4 bases, and 13 bases lay between the germline ends. Germline V gene data show CDR1 as MDHEN and CDR2 as SYDVKM. CDR3 nucleotides: TGTGCCAGCAGTTTTGTCGGGGACACAAATCAGCCCCAGCATTTT. This gives the protein CASSFVGDTNQPQHF.

This clonotype was counted ten times or more. The chain has TRBV20-1 and TRBJ2-7; 9 bases match TRBD2. The V gene's germline CDR1 is DFQATT and CDR2 SNEGSKA (reference sequence). V lost 0 bases and J lost 6; bases outside the gene matches: 15. The CDR3 runs 17 residues. CDR3 residues: CSARDAVAGAQDGEQYF. The CDR3 DNA reads TGCAGTGCTAGAGATGCGGTAGCGGGAGCTCAAGACGGCGAGCAGTACTTC.

A few counts support this clonotype. This chain uses TRBV18 with TRBJ2-7; 9 positions match TRBD1. In germline, CDR1 is KGHSH, CDR2 LQKENI. Trimming cost V 0 bases and J 5 bases; bases outside gene matches: 5. The CDR3 loop spans 15 amino acids. CDR3 loop: CASSPPDRGGNEQYF. As DNA, the CDR3 is TGTGCCAGCTCACCACCGGACAGGGGAGGCAACGAGCAGTACTTC.

This clonotype was counted at least ten times. Since no conserved phenylalanine or tryptophan closes the CDR3, a read error is the likely cause. The chain uses TRBV6-2 or TRBV6-3 and TRBJ1-1, with D perhaps matching TRBD1 (5 bases). The V gene lost 6 bases and the J gene lost 5 bases, with 16 bases spanning the gap. This CDR3 is 14 amino acids long. CDR1 is MNHEY and CDR2 is SVGEGT in the germline V gene. CDR3 amino acids: CASSSPPGQTEAFL. The CDR3 DNA sequence: TGTGCCAGCAGCTCCCCTCCAGGGCAAACTGAAGCTTTCCTT.

This chain uses TRBV7-6 with TRBJ2-2, with D uncertain. Trimming removed 1 base at V and 3 bases at J, with 6 bases between. Germline loops: CDR1 SGHVS, CDR2 FNYEAQ. The CDR3 is 14 residues long. The CDR3 sequence is CASSLEKYTGELFF. The CDR3 DNA is TGTGCCAGCAGCTTAGAGAAGTACACCGGGGAGCTGTTTTTT.

The table lists this clonotype with a few counts. V usage is TRBV11-1 and J usage is TRBJ2-5; no definite D call. This CDR3 comprises 12 residues. CDR1 is SGHAT and CDR2 is FQDESV in the germline V gene (reference sequence). Trimming removed 0 bases at V and 5 bases at J, with 4 bases between. This chain's CDR3 is CASSLAVETQYF. CDR3 nucleotides: TGTGCCAGCAGCTTAGCGGTCGAGACCCAGTACTTC.

The chain links TRBV28 to TRBJ2-5; a possible D gene is TRBD2 (7 bases). The CDR3 sequence is 15 residues long. Germline assignment: CDR1 MDHEN and CDR2 SYDVKM. The V end was cut by 6 bases, the J end by 4 bases, with 18 bases between. CDR3 in amino acids: CASSGGTPNSETQYF. The CDR3 DNA sequence: TGTGCCAGCAGCGGGGGGACACCAAATTCAGAGACCCAGTACTTC.

The J gene is TRBJ2-2, the V gene TRBV15; D gene uncertain. V dropped 1 base and J dropped 1 base, with 10 bases sitting between them. CDR1 is LNHNV, CDR2 YYDKDF, per germline (reference sequence). The CDR3 sequence is 16 residues long. CDR3 nucleotide sequence: TGTGCCACCAGCAGAGTGAGCGACCGGAACACCGGGGAGCTGTTTTTT. Translating gives CATSRVSDRNTGELFF.

The sample holds many counts of this clonotype. The chain uses TRBV29-1 and TRBJ2-7; no clear D gene. Trimming took off 6 bases at V and 0 bases at J, with 18 bases between the two ends. Germline values: CDR1 SQVTM, CDR2 ANQGSEA. This CDR3 has 15 amino acids. The CDR3 nucleotides are TGCAGCGTCGGGCCCTCGGCAACAAGCTCCTACGAGCAGTACTTC. The encoded protein is CSVGPSATSSYEQYF.

This clonotype came up many times. CDR3 protein: CASSLSNTHQPQHF. Written as DNA, the CDR3 is TGTGCCAGCAGCTTAAGTAACACCCATCAGCCCCAGCATTTT. This chain joins TRBV7-2 and TRBJ1-5; no clear D gene. Germline V gives CDR1 SGHTA, CDR2 FQGNSA. This CDR3 comprises 14 residues. Deletions cut 2 bases from V and 5 bases from J, with 10 bases between.

This clonotype was observed once. A much bigger clone sits one base away, suggesting this may be a read error. The J gene is TRBJ1-2, the V gene TRBV7-9; TRBD1 matches at 7 bases. This CDR3 has 15 amino acids. Germline assignment: CDR1 SEHNR and CDR2 FQNEAQ (reference sequence). V shed 8 bases, J shed 3 bases, and the junction held 12 bases outside the gene matches. The CDR3 region is CASCSRTGVYYGYTF. The CDR3 nucleotides read TGTGCCAGCTGCTCACGGACAGGCGTCTACTATGGCTACACCTTC. Together with reference TRBV7-9 and TRBJ1-2, the CDR3 gives the full variable domain: DTGVSQNPRHKITKRGQNVTFRCDPISEHNRLYWYRQTLGQGPEFLTYFQNEAQLEKSRLLSDRFSAERPKGSFSTLEIQRTEQGDSAMYLCASCSRTGVYYGYTFGSGTRLTVV.

This clonotype was detected ten times or more. The chain has TRBV12-3 or TRBV12-4 and TRBJ1-3; D is uncertain. The CDR3 length is 16 residues. V was shortened by 5 bases and J by 0 bases, with 14 bases between the two germline ends. The CDR3 protein is CASSPNGRSSGNTIYF. The CDR3 DNA reads TGTGCCAGCAGTCCCAACGGCCGGAGCTCTGGAAACACCATATATTTT.

In this sample, this clonotype turned up many times. The CDR3 nucleotides read TGTGCCAGCAGCCCCTTAGGGACTAACTATGGCTACACCTTC. This gives the protein CASSPLGTNYGYTF. The chain employs TRBV6-5 and TRBJ1-2; D not resolved. V gave up 6 bases and J gave up 0 bases, with 11 bases separating them. The CDR3 runs 14 residues. Germline V gene lookup returns CDR1 MNHEY and CDR2 SVGAGI.

This clonotype was recorded many times. The J gene is TRBJ2-5, the V gene TRBV4-1, with D unresolved. Germline loops: CDR1 MGHRA, CDR2 YSYEKL. The CDR3 is made up of 15 amino acids. Trimming removed 1 base at V and 5 bases at J, with 14 bases between. The DNA for the CDR3 is TGCGCCAGCAGCCAAGTTGCACTATATTCGGAGACCCAGTACTTC. Its protein is CASSQVALYSETQYF.

This clonotype has a handful of counts. This chain connects TRBV29-1 to TRBJ2-4; D gene uncertain. V was clipped by 7 bases and J by 6 bases, with 13 bases between them. This CDR3 comprises 12 residues. Germline V CDR1 and CDR2: SQVTM, ANQGSEA. Here the CDR3 reads CSGRTDPNIQYF. As DNA, the CDR3 is TGCAGCGGAAGGACGGACCCAAACATTCAGTACTTC.

This clonotype was seen many times. This chain links TRBV30 with TRBJ1-6; 8 bases line up with TRBD1. Germline loops: CDR1 GTSNPN, CDR2 SVGIG (reference sequence). The length of the CDR3 is 14 residues. Trimming at V came to 2 bases and at J to 5 bases, leaving 2 bases not matched to a gene. The CDR3 reads CAWSKTGDNSPLHF. The CDR3 DNA is TGTGCCTGGAGTAAGACAGGGGATAATTCACCCCTCCACTTT.

This clonotype was seen a few times. One junction end does not reproduce the germline sequence, and a read error may be involved. V and J are TRBV10-1 and TRBJ2-4, with 8 bases fitting TRBD1. This CDR3 spans 15 amino acids. Germline V CDR1 and CDR2: WNHNN, SYGVQD (reference sequence). The CDR3, as DNA: TGCGCCAGCAGTGAAAGTGGACAGGGATCGAACATTAAGTACTTC. Amino acid sequence: CASSESGQGSNIKYF.

This clonotype has at least ten counts. The CDR3 is CASRSGQGIGQPQHF. In nucleotides, the CDR3 is TGTGCCAGCAGATCGGGACAGGGGATAGGTCAGCCCCAGCATTTT. The chain has TRBV6-1 and TRBJ1-5, with TRBD1 matching over 10 bases. The V gene end was trimmed by 6 bases and the J gene end by 6 bases; junction bases not matched to a gene: 8. Germline lookup yields CDR1 MNHNS and CDR2 SASEGT. The CDR3 sequence is 15 residues long.

This clonotype has a count of ten or more. The genes are TRBV5-1 and TRBJ1-2, with a possible D match to TRBD1 (6 bases). V lost 4 bases and J 10 bases, leaving 17 bases between the germline ends. Germline loops: CDR1 SGHRS, CDR2 YFSETQ. The CDR3 length is 13 residues. The CDR3 bases are TGCGCCAGCAGCCGGGGCGACAGGCCCGACTACACCTTC. Amino acids: CASSRGDRPDYTF.

The sample holds many counts of this clonotype. This chain links TRBV27 with TRBJ2-7, with 11 bases that match TRBD2. The CDR3 consists of 15 residues. Germline V gene sequence: CDR1 MNHEY, CDR2 SMNVEV (reference sequence). After removal of 4 bases from V and 4 bases from J, the junction contained 6 bases not matched to a gene. The CDR3 spells CASSWLAGGPYEQYF. For the CDR3, the DNA is TGTGCCAGCAGTTGGTTAGCGGGAGGGCCATACGAGCAGTACTTC.

This clonotype was observed at least ten times. V gene TRBV10-2 combines with J gene TRBJ1-1; D is uncertain. The germline V gene encodes CDR1 WSHSY and CDR2 SAAADI. The V gene lost 2 bases and the J gene lost 0 bases, with 7 bases spanning the gap. The length of the CDR3 is 14 residues. The CDR3 DNA reads as TGCGCCAGCAGTGAGCCCCAAGTGAACACTGAAGCTTTCTTT. Residues: CASSEPQVNTEAFF.

This clonotype has just a few counts. The V and J genes are TRBV3-1 and TRBJ2-7, with D maybe TRBD2 (5 bases). The CDR3 length is 14 residues. The V and J ends lost 1 base and 5 bases respectively, with 12 bases between them. The V gene's germline CDR1 is LGHDT and CDR2 YNNKEL (reference sequence). This CDR3 is CASSQVTAGNEQYF. DNA for the CDR3: TGTGCCAGCAGCCAAGTAACTGCGGGCAACGAGCAGTACTTC.

The gene calls are TRBV6-1 and TRBJ1-4, with D possibly matching TRBD1 (5 bases). The CDR3 totals 15 residues. Germline CDR1 is MNHNS and CDR2 is SASEGT. The V gene lost 5 bases and the J gene lost 4 bases, with 14 bases spanning the gap. The CDR3 DNA follows: TGTGCCAGCAGTCCTCCGGGACGGCTTAATGAAAAACTGTTTTTT. It codes for CASSPPGRLNEKLFF.

This clonotype was observed many times. This sequence joins TRBV28 and TRBJ2-7, with D perhaps matching TRBD2 (5 bases). V was pared by 2 bases and J by 5 bases, with 19 bases between. The CDR3 length is 16 residues. Germline V gene data show CDR1 as MDHEN and CDR2 as SYDVKM. CDR3 in DNA: TGTGCCAGCAGTTTAAGTATGGTAGCGCTCCTGCACGAGCAGTACTTC. It yields the protein CASSLSMVALLHEQYF.

This clonotype came up many times. J is TRBJ2-3 and V is TRBV12-3 or TRBV12-4; tentative D call: TRBD2 (6 bases). The CDR3 extends over 14 amino acids. V was pared by 6 bases and J by 1 base, with 11 bases between. The CDR3 reads CASSPGDGTDTQYF. As DNA, the CDR3 is TGTGCCAGCAGCCCGGGGGATGGCACAGATACGCAGTATTTT.

There are many counts of this clonotype. The chain recombines TRBV11-2 with TRBJ2-7; TRBD2 agrees at 12 bases. The CDR3 has 17 residues. Trimming took 4 bases from V and 4 from J; bases not matched to a gene: 11. Germline assignment: CDR1 SGHAT and CDR2 FQNNGV. In nucleotides, the CDR3 is TGTGCCAGCAGCTCACGTCCTCTAGCGGGAGGGTGGTACGAGCAGTACTTC. This encodes CASSSRPLAGGWYEQYF.

This clonotype has only a few counts. This sequence joins TRBV25-1 and TRBJ2-1, with a possible D match to TRBD2 (7 bases). V was trimmed by 7 bases and J by 15 bases, leaving 16 bases between them. This CDR3 spans 11 amino acids. Germline V gene lookup returns CDR1 MGHDK and CDR2 SYGVNS. The CDR3 protein is CASKQGGGMFF. The CDR3 DNA is TGTGCCAGCAAACAAGGGGGGGGGATGTTCTTC.

This clonotype was observed many times. V and J are TRBV2 and TRBJ2-5; the D gene is possibly TRBD2 (6 bases). Looked up from germline, CDR1 is SNHLY and CDR2 is FYNNEI. Trimming shortened V by 8 bases and J by 7 bases, and 17 bases separated the two germline ends. The CDR3 covers 13 residues. CDR3 coding DNA: TGTGCCAGCGAAGGTCAAAAGGGAGGGACCCAGTACTTC. It specifies CASEGQKGGTQYF.

This clonotype occurred many times. The rearrangement uses TRBV6-9 and TRBJ1-2; 7 nucleotides match TRBD1. The germline gives CDR1 MNHGY, CDR2 SVAAGI. The CDR3 contains 13 residues. Trimming removed 9 bases from V and 5 bases from J; junction bases left unmatched: 9. Here the CDR3 DNA reads TGTGCCAGTAACACCGGGACAGATTATGGCTACACCTTC. Its translation: CASNTGTDYGYTF.

This clonotype has just one count. The chain uses TRBV12-5 and TRBJ2-2; D perhaps matches TRBD2 (5 bases). Trimming left V 2 bases short and J 7 bases short, with 11 bases between. This CDR3 is built from 14 residues. Germline V gene lookup returns CDR1 LGHNT and CDR2 FRNRAP. This CDR3 is CASGLLGAGGELFF. CDR3 bases: TGTGCTAGTGGTTTGTTAGGCGCGGGCGGGGAGCTGTTTTTT.